This paragraph reports one T cell receptor (beta chain). Its matching antigen is unknown. With molecular barcodes, quantitative 5'-RACE was used to make the TCR beta libraries. TCRdb reprocessed the 5' RACE reads via MiXCR and lists one record per CDR3 protein. The sample includes 700,000 to 850,000 distinct CDR3 sequences, approximately 12% of them seen just once. The sample originates from a study of CD8 T cells in ankylosing spondylitis. Study findings and constraints: Clones that were linked to disease were CD8+ and were relatively rare in peripheral blood. Characteristic of ankylosing spondylitis blood, it appeared, was a TCR beta motif comprising about eight highly homologous variants. Significantly higher representation of disease-linked clones was reported for matched ankylosing spondylitis synovial fluid.

The CDR3 covers 12 residues. Per the germline V gene, CDR1 is SQVTM and CDR2 is ANQGSEA. V lost 0 bases, J lost 5 bases, and 7 bases lay in between. Sequencing was done on a sample of blood, either unsorted or a sorted T cell fraction (not recorded which). V is TRBV29-1 and J is TRBJ1-2; the D is unclear. The origin of this receptor is a male donor with ankylosing spondylitis. CDR3 nucleotides: TGCAGCGTTGAAGATTCCCGATATGGCTACACCTTC. It is translated as CSVEDSRYGYTF.